Shown below are 32 T cell receptor beta chains from a single sample sequenced in a study of T cell repertoires in cytomegalovirus infection. Their target antigens are unknown. TCRdb reprocessed the reads via MiXCR and lists one record per CDR3 protein. The sample holds roughly 920,000 distinct CDR3 sequences, more than 25% seen once. The starting material was cultured CD8+ T cells from PBMCs, obtained from culture after CMV antigen stimulation. All receptors come from a human donor in good health (CMV status not recorded). Some clones in this sample may be carry-over from other donors' samples.

This clonotype showed up just a few times. V gene TRBV29-1 combines with J gene TRBJ2-3; 13 nucleotides align to TRBD2. CDR1 is SQVTM and CDR2 is ANQGSEA in the germline V gene. The CDR3 is made up of 15 amino acids. J was trimmed by 0 bases and V by 7 bases; bases with no gene match: 4. CDR3 coding DNA: TGCAGCGACGGACTAGCGGGGGCGAGCACAGATACGCAGTATTTT. Its protein is CSDGLAGASTDTQYF.

This clonotype has a handful of counts. This sequence joins TRBV27 and TRBJ1-1; 8 bases map to TRBD1. CDR1 is MNHEY, CDR2 SMNVEV, per germline (reference sequence). This CDR3 has 17 amino acids. J was trimmed by 1 base and V by 2 bases; bases with no gene match: 9. The CDR3 spells CASSLGAGGFGNTEAFF. In DNA, the CDR3 is TGTGCCAGCAGTTTAGGGGCAGGGGGCTTCGGGAACACTGAAGCTTTCTTT.

CDR3 in amino acids: CASSIVARQAGYTF. In DNA form, the CDR3 reads TGTGCCAGTAGTATAGTGGCCAGACAGGCTGGCTACACCTTC. The V gene is TRBV19, the J gene TRBJ1-2, with D possibly TRBD1 on 6 matching bases. Germline CDR1 reads LNHDA; CDR2 reads SQIVND (reference sequence). The CDR3 consists of 14 residues. Trimming pared 1 base from V and 7 bases from J, leaving 13 bases between. Variable domain in full (rest from reference TRBV19 and TRBJ1-2): DGGITQSPKYLFRKEGQNVTLSCEQNLNHDAMYWYRQDPGQGLRLIYYSQIVNDFQKGDIAEGYSVSREKKESFPLTVTSAQKNPTAFYLCASSIVARQAGYTFGSGTRLTVV.

The V and J genes are TRBV19 and TRBJ2-1; D is unresolved. V was shortened by 7 bases and J by 7 bases, with 11 bases between the two germline ends. The CDR3 consists of 12 residues. Germline CDR1 and CDR2: LNHDA and SQIVND (reference sequence). Here the CDR3 reads CASKLGGNEQFF. For the CDR3, the DNA is TGTGCCAGTAAGCTAGGCGGTAATGAGCAGTTCTTC.

Only a few counts were recorded for this clonotype. The V call is TRBV27, the J call TRBJ1-2, with no clear D. The CDR3 has 14 residues. The V gene lost 0 bases and the J gene lost 2 bases, with 7 bases spanning the gap. Germline V gene lookup returns CDR1 MNHEY and CDR2 SMNVEV (reference sequence). As DNA, the CDR3 is TGTGCCAGCAGTTTATCGTACGGGAACTATGGCTACACCTTC. The encoded protein is CASSLSYGNYGYTF.

This clonotype was counted many times. The chain carries TRBV7-6 and TRBJ1-1, with TRBD1 matching 7 bases. The V and J ends lost 6 bases and 3 bases, in that order; junction bases with no gene match: 13. Germline CDR1 reads SGHVS; CDR2 reads FNYEAQ. This CDR3 comprises 16 residues. CDR3 residues: CASSLKRGTVDTEAFF. The CDR3, as DNA: TGTGCCAGCAGTTTAAAGCGGGGGACAGTGGACACTGAAGCTTTCTTT.

V is TRBV20-1 and J is TRBJ1-3, with D perhaps matching TRBD1 (6 bases). The ends were cut back, 5 bases at V and 4 bases at J, with 18 bases in the middle. The CDR3 contains 15 residues. From germline, CDR1 is DFQATT and CDR2 SNEGSKA (reference sequence). The CDR3 bases are TGCAGTGCTCCCCCGGCGGGGGCGCCCGGAAACACCATATATTTT. Its protein is CSAPPAGAPGNTIYF.

This clonotype was detected once. This rearrangement joins TRBV6-2 or TRBV6-3 to TRBJ1-2, with 7 bases matching TRBD1. The J segment lost 10 bases and the V segment lost 8 bases, leaving 7 bases of the junction unmatched. CDR1 and CDR2 (germline): MNHEY, SVGEGT. The length of the CDR3 is 11 residues. The CDR3 spells CASRGGVPYTF. CDR3 in DNA: TGTGCCAGCCGAGGGGGCGTACCCTACACCTTC.

This clonotype was counted between two and nine times. The chain recombines TRBV6-5 with TRBJ2-1; D perhaps matches TRBD1 (6 bases). Between the trimmed V and J ends, which lost 2 bases and 8 bases, there was a span of 10 bases. The CDR3 is 13 amino acids. Looked up from germline, CDR1 is MNHEY and CDR2 is SVGAGI. CDR3 loop: CASSYQTGDEQFF. The CDR3 region has the DNA TGTGCCAGCAGTTACCAGACAGGAGATGAGCAGTTCTTC.

The genes are TRBV12-3 or TRBV12-4 and TRBJ1-1; TRBD1 aligns across 10 bases. Losses at the gene ends were 3 bases for V and 6 bases for J; bases not matched to a gene: 7. CDR3 size: 15 residues. CDR3 loop: CASSFSGTGVPEAFF. DNA of the CDR3: TGTGCCAGCAGTTTCTCTGGGACAGGGGTCCCTGAAGCTTTCTTT.

This clonotype occurred a few times. The chain uses TRBV7-9 and TRBJ1-1, with D unclear. CDR3 size: 15 residues. Between the trimmed V and J ends, which lost 5 bases and 0 bases, there was a span of 13 bases. From germline, CDR1 is SEHNR and CDR2 FQNEAQ (reference sequence). CDR3 amino acids: CASSPAVGMNTEAFF. The CDR3 coding sequence is TGTGCCAGCAGCCCGGCCGTGGGAATGAACACTGAAGCTTTCTTT.

As for this clonotype: One end of the junction does not line up with germline, which may come from a read error. The rearrangement uses TRBV6-1 and TRBJ1-5, with 9 positions matching TRBD1. This CDR3 comprises 14 residues. CDR1 MNHNS and CDR2 SASEGT come from the germline V gene. In DNA, the CDR3 is TGTGTCAGCAGTGAGGGACAGGGAGGTCAGCCCCAGCATTTT. Translating it yields CVSSEGQGGQPQHF.

The chain links TRBV4-1 to TRBJ2-1; 7 nucleotides line up with TRBD2. The CDR3 loop spans 15 amino acids. V lost 1 base, J lost 7 bases, and 7 bases stayed unmatched. Germline V gene lookup returns CDR1 MGHRA and CDR2 YSYEKL. The DNA of the CDR3 is TGCGCCAGCAGCCAAGTTCCGGGGGGTTGGAATGAGCAGTTCTTC. Translated, it gives CASSQVPGGWNEQFF.

The chain links TRBV19 to TRBJ2-1, with D perhaps matching TRBD2 (6 bases). Trimming cost V 3 bases and J 9 bases, with 18 bases left between them. The germline gives CDR1 LNHDA, CDR2 SQIVND (reference sequence). The CDR3 runs to 15 residues. The CDR3 protein is CASSMAPPPGGEQFF. The CDR3 bases are TGTGCCAGTAGTATGGCCCCACCCCCCGGGGGTGAGCAGTTCTTC.

V is TRBV6-6 and J is TRBJ2-7; 9 nucleotides line up with TRBD1. The CDR3 contains 16 residues. V dropped 2 bases and J dropped 3; count of bases not matched to a gene: 8. CDR1 is MNHNY, CDR2 SVGAGI, per germline (reference sequence). The CDR3 DNA is TGTGCCAGCAGTTACCCATCCGGGACAGGGTTCTACGAGCAGTACTTC. Its protein product is CASSYPSGTGFYEQYF.

V and J are TRBV6-2 or TRBV6-3 and TRBJ2-7, with D perhaps TRBD2 (5 bases). V lost 6 bases and J lost 4, with 13 bases in between. Germline V lookup: CDR1 MNHEY, CDR2 SVGEGT. The CDR3 sequence is 13 residues long. The CDR3 loop is CASSPTRVYEQYV. The CDR3 DNA follows: TGTGCCAGCAGCCCAACTAGGGTTTACGAGCAGTACGTC.

The rearrangement joins TRBV5-5 to TRBJ2-1; perhaps D is TRBD1 or TRBD2 (5 bases each). Germline assignment: CDR1 SGHKS and CDR2 YYEKEE (reference sequence). The length of the CDR3 is 15 residues. Trimming stripped 4 bases from V and 6 bases from J, with 17 bases between. The chain's CDR3 is CASSPEGPVANEQFF. The CDR3 DNA follows: TGTGCCAGCAGCCCCGAGGGGCCGGTTGCCAATGAGCAGTTCTTC. Full variable domain (remainder filled in from reference TRBV5-5 and TRBJ2-1): DAGVTQSPTHLIKTRGQQVTLRCSPISGHKSVSWYQQVLGQGPQFIFQYYEKEERGRGNFPDRFSARQFPNYSSELNVNALLLGDSALYLCASSPEGPVANEQFFGPGTRLTVL.

In its sample, this clonotype was seen a few times. V and J are TRBV12-3 or TRBV12-4 and TRBJ1-5; D is uncertain. The CDR3 is 16 residues long. V gave up 0 bases and J gave up 0 bases, with 9 bases separating them. In DNA, the CDR3 is TGTGCCAGCAGTTTAGCGCAGATGTATAGCAATCAGCCCCAGCATTTT. Translation gives CASSLAQMYSNQPQHF.

This rearrangement joins TRBV12-3 or TRBV12-4 to TRBJ2-1; 8 bases map to TRBD1. The CDR3 sequence is 16 residues long. V shed 3 bases and J 7 bases; nucleotides not matched to a gene: 11. Here the CDR3 DNA reads TGTGCCAGCAGTTTCCCCCAGCGACAGGGGCGGAATGAGCAGTTCTTC. Its translation is CASSFPQRQGRNEQFF.

The CDR3 protein is CATPKMNPRQTPGFNYGYTF. Here the CDR3 DNA reads TGTGCCACCCCTAAGATGAACCCTAGACAGACTCCGGGGTTTAACTATGGCTACACCTTC. The rearrangement joins TRBV24-1 to TRBJ1-2, with TRBD1 as a possible D gene (5 bases). Germline V CDR1 and CDR2: KGHDR, SFDVKD. This CDR3 contains 20 residues. V was shortened by 9 bases and J by 1 base, with 32 bases between the two germline ends.

There are a few counts of this clonotype. The V and J genes are TRBV20-1 and TRBJ1-5; D is perhaps TRBD1 (6 bases). This CDR3 has 14 residues. The germline CDR1 and CDR2 sequences are DFQATT and SNEGSKA (reference sequence). Trimming left V 6 bases short and J 0 bases short, with 12 bases between. The CDR3 region has the DNA TGCAGTGCCTTAGACAGGCGTAGCAATCAGCCCCAGCATTTT. Its protein product is CSALDRRSNQPQHF.

The V and J genes are TRBV24-1 and TRBJ2-1; 14 bases line up with TRBD2. Looked up from germline, CDR1 is KGHDR and CDR2 is SFDVKD. The ends lost 4 bases at V and 4 bases at J; junction bases unmatched: 2. The CDR3 has 16 residues. The CDR3 region is CATSEGLAGGYNEQFF. DNA of the CDR3: TGTGCCACCAGTGAAGGACTAGCGGGGGGATACAATGAGCAGTTCTTC.

This clonotype turned up a few times. V is TRBV25-1 and J is TRBJ1-2; the match to TRBD1 covers 8 bases. V shed 6 bases, J shed 3 bases, and the junction held 15 bases outside the gene matches. Germline V gene sequence: CDR1 MGHDK, CDR2 SYGVNS. This CDR3 is 17 amino acids long. CDR3 region: CASRSDPGQEGHYGYTF. CDR3 bases: TGTGCCAGCAGATCCGATCCGGGACAGGAGGGTCACTATGGCTACACCTTC.

The CDR3 loop reads CASSLNRVSYEQYV. In nucleotides, the CDR3 is TGTGCCAGCAGTTTAAACAGGGTCTCCTACGAGCAGTACGTC. The chain uses TRBV28 and TRBJ2-7; weak D call: TRBD1 (6 bases). Trimming stripped 2 bases from V and 0 bases from J, with 8 bases between. CDR1 MDHEN and CDR2 SYDVKM come from the germline V gene. CDR3 length: 14 residues.

This clonotype was detected a few times. The chain has TRBV5-1 and TRBJ2-3; the match to TRBD2 covers 9 bases. This CDR3 is built from 16 residues. With V trimmed by 4 bases and J by 3 bases, 9 bases remained unmatched. CDR1 and CDR2 (germline): SGHRS, YFSETQ. The CDR3 DNA reads TGCGCCAGCAGCCCCGCGGTGGCGGGGGGGACAGATACGCAGTATTTT. Its translation: CASSPAVAGGTDTQYF.

This clonotype showed up just a few times. The J gene is TRBJ2-3, the V gene TRBV27; 8 bases align to TRBD1. The length of the CDR3 is 16 residues. V trimming: 7 bases; J trimming: 4 bases; junction bases outside the gene matches: 13. Germline V gene sequence: CDR1 MNHEY, CDR2 SMNVEV (reference sequence). CDR3 protein: CASTSSWTGNADTQYF. In nucleotides, the CDR3 is TGTGCCAGCACCTCGTCTTGGACAGGGAACGCAGATACGCAGTATTTT.

The chain carries TRBV7-2 and TRBJ1-2, with unresolved D. The CDR3 sequence is 16 residues long. Looked up from germline, CDR1 is SGHTA and CDR2 is FQGNSA. V lost 1 base to trimming and J lost 8 bases, with 20 bases between them. CDR3 in DNA: TGTGCCAGCAGCTTAGACTTGGGGTTGACGCCTATAGGCTACACCTTC. Its protein is CASSLDLGLTPIGYTF.

A remark on this clonotype: An end of the junction does not agree with germline; a read error may underlie this. The genes are TRBV4-3 and TRBJ2-6; D gene ambiguous. Germline V gives CDR1 LGHNA, CDR2 YSLEER. This CDR3 region has 15 residues. Here the CDR3 reads CVSSPSDSGANVLTF. In nucleotides, the CDR3 is TGCGTCAGCAGCCCAAGTGACTCTGGGGCCAACGTCCTGACTTTC.

This clonotype was seen only a few times. The CDR3 coding sequence is TGTGCCAGCAGTTTAGGGCGGATCAACGAGCAGTACTTC. Translated: CASSLGRINEQYF. The gene calls are TRBV12-3 or TRBV12-4 and TRBJ2-7; D call uncertain. The CDR3 totals 13 residues. Trimming shortened V by 1 base and J by 5 bases, and 9 bases separated the two germline ends.

As regards this clonotype: One end of the junction varies from germline; a read error may be responsible. The chain employs TRBV12-3 or TRBV12-4 and TRBJ2-5; 10 positions match TRBD2. The CDR3 runs 16 residues. DNA for the CDR3: TGTGTCAGCAGTTTAAGTCTAGCGGGGGCTGGAGAGACCCAGTACTTC. Amino acids: CVSSLSLAGAGETQYF.

The chain carries TRBV9 and TRBJ2-2; 12 bases map to TRBD2. CDR1 and CDR2 (germline): SGDLS, YYNGEE. With V trimmed by 3 bases and J by 2 bases, 8 bases remained unmatched. The CDR3 totals 18 residues. In DNA form, the CDR3 reads TGTGCCAGCAGCGATTCGACTAGCGGGGGCCTCAACACCGGGGAGCTGTTTTTT. As protein: CASSDSTSGGLNTGELFF.

This clonotype was found many times. V is TRBV5-4 and J is TRBJ2-5, with 7 positions matching TRBD2. Germline V gene sequence: CDR1 SGHNT, CDR2 YYREEE (reference sequence). The V segment lost 3 bases and the J segment 2 bases; nucleotides outside the gene matches: 10. The CDR3 contains 16 residues. The CDR3 DNA reads as TGTGCCAGCAGCTCGCCTCTGGGAGGGCGTCAAGAGACCCAGTACTTC. Its protein product is CASSSPLGGRQETQYF.